These 12 T cell receptor beta chains came from one sample sequenced in a study of Graves' ophthalmopathy and Graves' hyperthyroidism. CDR3 regions of TCR beta were amplified from RNA transcripts. Following a first-round RT-PCR that used HTBI primers, a second-round multiplex PCR was carried out. TCRdb re-derived calls from the multiplex PCR reads in MiXCR, one entry per CDR3 protein. Here the sample spans about 370,000 distinct CDR3 sequences, roughly 17% being singletons. Sequences were obtained from peripheral blood. The receptors derive from an adult woman with stable Graves' hyperthyroidism.

The chain links TRBV7-8 to TRBJ1-2, with D uncertain. V lost 2 bases and J 2 bases, leaving 15 bases between the germline ends. CDR1 SGHVS and CDR2 FQNEAQ come from the germline V gene. There are 16 residues in the CDR3. Here the CDR3 DNA reads TGTGCCAGCAGCTTAACCCCTTCGAAGGGAAACTATGGCTACACCTTC. Its protein is CASSLTPSKGNYGYTF.

The chain uses TRBV3-1 and TRBJ1-1; TRBD1 is a possible D gene (5 bases). Trimming shortened V by 3 bases and J by 5 bases, and 10 bases separated the two germline ends. The CDR3 totals 13 residues. Germline CDR1 is LGHDT and CDR2 is YNNKEL (reference sequence). As DNA, the CDR3 is TGTGCCAGCAGCCATTCGGGGCAGACTGAAGCTTTCTTT. Its translation: CASSHSGQTEAFF.

This clonotype came up many times. The chain couples TRBV10-3 to TRBJ1-1, with 7 bases that match TRBD1. CDR3 length: 12 amino acids. Germline assignment: CDR1 ENHRY and CDR2 SYGVKD. Unmatched junction bases numbered 9, after V lost 6 bases and J lost 11 bases. CDR3 bases: TGTGCCATCAGGGATGACAGGGCGAGGGCTTTCTTT. The encoded protein is CAIRDDRARAFF.

This clonotype was found many times. This CDR3 is CASGKTGTLISNQPQHF. The CDR3 DNA reads as TGTGCCAGCGGCAAAACCGGGACACTCATTAGCAATCAGCCCCAGCATTTT. This chain joins TRBV6-4 and TRBJ1-5; TRBD1 might be the D (6 bases). The CDR3 totals 17 residues. Trimming removed 8 bases from V and 0 bases from J, with 20 bases in between. Germline lookup yields CDR1 MRHNA and CDR2 SNTAGT.

This clonotype has at least ten counts. This chain links TRBV28 with TRBJ2-7; 11 positions agree with TRBD2. V shed 5 bases and J 3 bases; nucleotides not matched to a gene: 3. Looked up from germline, CDR1 is MDHEN and CDR2 is SYDVKM. The CDR3 consists of 14 residues. Here the CDR3 reads CASSAGTSGYEQYF. DNA for the CDR3: TGTGCCAGCAGTGCGGGGACTAGCGGCTACGAGCAGTACTTC.

There are many counts of this clonotype. The V call is TRBV29-1, the J call TRBJ2-7; TRBD2 agrees at 8 bases. The CDR3 length is 13 residues. Germline V gene data show CDR1 as SQVTM and CDR2 as ANQGSEA. V trimming: 5 bases; J trimming: 3 bases; junction bases outside the gene matches: 6. CDR3 sequence (DNA): TGCAGCGTTCACCTTAGCGGGAACTACGAGCAGTACTTC. Encoded protein: CSVHLSGNYEQYF.

Turning to this clonotype: Given a much more abundant clone one base away, this may be a read error. The chain joins TRBV27 to TRBJ1-2; 8 bases agree with TRBD1. The V gene end was trimmed by 3 bases and the J gene end by 5 bases; junction bases not matched to a gene: 23. Germline V gene data show CDR1 as MNHEY and CDR2 as SMNVEV (reference sequence). This CDR3 comprises 20 residues. The CDR3 sequence is CASSFSGTGLTTILSYGYTF. For the CDR3, the DNA is TGTGCCAGCAGTTTCTCCGGGACAGGCCTAACCACCATCCTCTCGTATGGCTACACCTTC.

This clonotype was detected ten times or more. At one end, the junction sequence differs from germline, possibly due to a read error. The chain uses TRBV12-3 or TRBV12-4 and TRBJ2-5, with 10 bases that match TRBD2. The CDR3 totals 16 residues. The CDR3, as DNA: TGTGCCAGCAGTCCGGCGCTAGCGGGAGTCAGCGAGATCCAGTACTTC. It translates to CASSPALAGVSEIQYF.

This clonotype was counted ten times or more. The chain recombines TRBV2 with TRBJ2-5; 7 nucleotides agree with TRBD2. V lost 6 bases, J lost 0 bases, and 4 bases stayed unmatched. Germline CDR1 and CDR2: SNHLY and FYNNEI. The CDR3 sequence is 14 residues long. This chain's CDR3 is CASRTLADQETQYF. The CDR3 DNA sequence: TGTGCCAGCAGAACCCTAGCGGACCAAGAGACCCAGTACTTC.

This clonotype was seen repeatedly, ten times or more. The V call is TRBV20-1, the J call TRBJ1-2; no clear D. V was trimmed by 5 bases and J by 5 bases, leaving 15 bases between them. Looked up from germline, CDR1 is DFQATT and CDR2 is SNEGSKA (reference sequence). The CDR3 runs 13 residues. CDR3 DNA sequence: TGCAGTGCTTCAAAGGCGGGGATTTATGGCTACACCTTC. Amino acid sequence: CSASKAGIYGYTF.

This clonotype occurred many times. The chain uses TRBV2 and TRBJ2-7, with D possibly matching TRBD1 (5 bases). With 4 bases removed from V and 2 bases from J, the gap between germline ends came to 15 bases. This CDR3 region has 15 residues. Germline loops: CDR1 SNHLY, CDR2 FYNNEI. CDR3 nucleotides: TGTGCCAGCAGTGGGGGCAGTGGAACTGCCTACGAGCAGTACTTC. Amino acids: CASSGGSGTAYEQYF. The entire variable domain, with the rest obtained from reference TRBV2 and TRBJ2-7, is as follows: EPEVTQTPSHQVTQMGQEVILRCVPISNHLYFYWYRQILGQKVEFLVSFYNNEISEKSEIFDDQFSVERPDGSNFTLKIRSTKLEDSAMYFCASSGGSGTAYEQYFGPGTRLTVT.

With regard to this clonotype: Lacking the conserved final phenylalanine or tryptophan, this CDR3 likely reflects a read error. The J gene is TRBJ1-2, the V gene TRBV9, with D possibly matching TRBD1 (6 bases). V dropped 4 bases and J dropped 0 bases, with 10 bases sitting between them. Germline values: CDR1 SGDLS, CDR2 YYNGEE. The CDR3 is 14 amino acids. The CDR3 sequence is CASSPGQPNYGYTY. In nucleotides, the CDR3 is TGTGCCAGCAGCCCCGGACAGCCTAACTATGGCTACACCTAC.